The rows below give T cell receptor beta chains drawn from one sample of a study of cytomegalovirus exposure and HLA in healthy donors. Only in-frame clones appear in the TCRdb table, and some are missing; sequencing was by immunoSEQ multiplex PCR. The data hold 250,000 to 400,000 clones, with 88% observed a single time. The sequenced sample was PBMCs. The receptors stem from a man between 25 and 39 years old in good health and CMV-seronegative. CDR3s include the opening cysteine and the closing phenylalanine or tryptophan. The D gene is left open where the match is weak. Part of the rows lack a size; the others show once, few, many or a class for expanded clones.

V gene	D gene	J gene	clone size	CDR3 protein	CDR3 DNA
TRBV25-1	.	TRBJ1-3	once	CASTSAGNTIYF	TGTGCCAGCACCTCTGCTGGAAACACCATATATTTT
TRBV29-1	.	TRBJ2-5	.	CSVDSEKYF	TGCAGCGTGGACAGTGAAAAGTACTTC
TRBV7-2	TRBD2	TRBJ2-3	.	CASSSPGWGGTDTQYF	TGTGCCAGCAGCTCCCCAGGCTGGGGGGGGACAGATACGCAGTATTTT
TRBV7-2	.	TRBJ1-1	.	CASSFAGETEAFF	TGTGCCAGCAGCTTCGCAGGGGAGACTGAAGCTTTCTTT
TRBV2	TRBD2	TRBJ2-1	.	CASSGGLAGGLGKLDNEQFF	TGTGCCAGCAGTGGAGGACTAGCGGGGGGATTAGGAAAATTAGACAATGAGCAGTTCTTC
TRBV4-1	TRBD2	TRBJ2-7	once	CASSQDWTSGVYEQYF	TGCGCCAGCAGCCAAGATTGGACGAGCGGGGTCTACGAGCAGTACTTC
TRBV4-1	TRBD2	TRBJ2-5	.	CASSQGMSGGHRETQYF	TGCGCCAGCAGCCAAGGAATGTCGGGGGGGCATAGAGAGACCCAGTACTTC
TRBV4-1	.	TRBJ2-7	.	CASSQDRGTYEQYF	TGCGCCAGCAGCCAAGATCGAGGGACCTACGAGCAGTACTTC
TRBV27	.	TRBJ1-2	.	CASSLSFRAYGYTF	TGTGCCAGCAGTTTATCGTTCAGGGCATATGGCTACACCTTC
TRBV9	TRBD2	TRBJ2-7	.	CASSVGLLAGASYEQYF	TGTGCCAGCAGCGTAGGTCTCCTAGCGGGGGCCTCCTACGAGCAGTACTTC